These 18 T cell receptor beta chains were sequenced from one sample in a study of cytomegalovirus exposure and HLA in healthy donors. The PCR made use of 60 Vbeta and 13 Jbeta primers. Clones were sequenced by immunoSEQ multiplex PCR, and TCRdb holds only the in-frame ones, with some missing. The sample shows over 150,000 clones, about four fifths of them seen only once. The sequenced material came from PBMCs. The receptors shown here come from a male donor in good health and CMV-seropositive.

This clone was recorded a few times. J is TRBJ2-2 and V is TRBV2, with a tentative D call TRBD1 (5 bases). Trimming took 6 bases from V and 5 from J, leaving 10 bases between them. The germline CDR1 and CDR2 sequences are SNHLY and FYNNEI. The CDR3 runs 13 residues. CDR3 in DNA: TGTGCCAGCAGCAGGGTGGAAACCGGGGAGCTGTTTTTT. Its translation is CASSRVETGELFF. The full variable domain, with the rest looked up from reference TRBV2 and TRBJ2-2, is EPEVTQTPSHQVTQMGQEVILRCVPISNHLYFYWYRQILGQKVEFLVSFYNNEISEKSEIFDDQFSVERPDGSNFTLKIRSTKLEDSAMYFCASSRVETGELFFGEGSRLTVL.

This clone appeared a few times. The chain has TRBV5-1 and TRBJ1-3; tentatively, D is TRBD1 (6 bases). In germline, CDR1 is SGHRS, CDR2 YFSETQ. The CDR3 has 14 residues. CDR3 DNA sequence: TGCGCTACTCCCCAGGGGCTAACTGGAAACACCATATATTTT. This translates into CATPQGLTGNTIYF. The full variable domain, in which reference TRBV5-1 and TRBJ1-3 provide the parts outside the CDR3, is KAGVTQTPRYLIKTRGQQVTLSCSPISGHRSVSWYQQTPGQGLQFLFEYFSETQRNKGNFPGRFSGRQFSNSRSEMNVSTLELGDSALYLCATPQGLTGNTIYFGEGSWLTVV.

The rearrangement joins TRBV19 to TRBJ2-6, with a tentative D call TRBD2 (8 bases). This CDR3 comprises 17 residues. Germline V gives CDR1 LNHDA, CDR2 SQIVND (reference sequence). V dropped 7 bases and J dropped 1 base, with 17 bases sitting between them. DNA of the CDR3: TGTGCCAGTAACTCGGGAGGGGGCGAATCTGGGGCCAACGTCCTGACTTTC. It codes for CASNSGGGESGANVLTF.

J is TRBJ1-1 and V is TRBV13; possibly TRBD1 for D (5 bases). CDR3 length equals 13 residues. Germline V gene sequence: CDR1 PRHDT, CDR2 FYEKMQ (reference sequence). The V end was cut by 5 bases, the J end by 1 base, with 8 bases between. CDR3 DNA: TGTGCCAGCAGCCCCCAGGGGAACACTGAAGCTTTCTTT. Translated: CASSPQGNTEAFF.

This sequence joins TRBV18 and TRBJ2-5; 15 nucleotides agree with TRBD2. The CDR3 is made up of 21 amino acids. V lost 3 bases to trimming and J lost 1 base; unmatched junction nucleotides: 15. Germline V lookup: CDR1 KGHSH, CDR2 LQKENI. The CDR3 bases are TGTGCCAGCTCACCTGTAAGGACTAGCGGGGGGGCCGGTTCAACCCAAGAGACCCAGTACTTC. It codes for CASSPVRTSGGAGSTQETQYF.

This clone was seen just once. This sequence joins TRBV7-8 and TRBJ2-7; 7 bases agree with TRBD1. The length of the CDR3 is 14 residues. Germline values: CDR1 SGHVS, CDR2 FQNEAQ. The V segment lost 7 bases and the J segment 0 bases; nucleotides outside the gene matches: 6. CDR3 nucleotides: TGTGCCAGCACCCCAGGGGACAGCTCCTACGAGCAGTACTTC. Translating gives CASTPGDSSYEQYF. Full variable domain (missing parts from reference TRBV7-8 and TRBJ2-7): GAGVSQSPRYKVAKRGQDVALRCDPISGHVSLFWYQQALGQGPEFLTYFQNEAQLDKSGLPSDRFFAERPEGSVSTLKIQRTQQEDSAVYLCASTPGDSSYEQYFGPGTRLTVT.

V and J are TRBV6-6 and TRBJ2-2, with TRBD1 identical over 9 bases. CDR1 MNHNY and CDR2 SVGAGI come from the germline V gene (reference sequence). The junction had 7 bases not matched to a gene; V was cut back by 7 bases and J by 4 bases. The CDR3 contains 15 residues. CDR3 DNA sequence: TGTGCCAGCAACAGGGGACAGGGAGGCACCGGGGAGCTGTTTTTT. Translation gives CASNRGQGGTGELFF.

This chain joins TRBV5-1 and TRBJ1-5; D possibly corresponds to TRBD1 (6 bases). Germline-derived CDR1 and CDR2 are SGHRS and YFSETQ. Trimming cost V 0 bases and J 3 bases, with 7 bases left between them. This CDR3 is built from 14 residues. DNA of the CDR3: TGCGCCAGCAGCTTGGGGGGGCCCAATCAGCCCCAGCATTTT. Residues: CASSLGGPNQPQHF.

The V call is TRBV27, the J call TRBJ2-2; a weak D match, TRBD1 (6 bases). The germline gives CDR1 MNHEY, CDR2 SMNVEV (reference sequence). V was trimmed by 5 bases and J by 1 base, leaving 8 bases between them. This CDR3 is 14 amino acids long. The CDR3 region has the DNA TGTGCCAGCAGTGTGGGACAGAACACCGGGGAGCTGTTTTTT. Translated, it gives CASSVGQNTGELFF.

The CDR3, as DNA: TGTGCCAGCAGCCTAGGGACTAGCGGAGATGAGCAGTTCTTC. Its translation is CASSLGTSGDEQFF. This chain connects TRBV7-9 to TRBJ2-1, with 11 nucleotides matching TRBD2. The CDR3 is 14 amino acids. Trimming cost V 5 bases and J 8 bases; bases outside gene matches: 5. The germline V gene encodes CDR1 SEHNR and CDR2 FQNEAQ (reference sequence).

This chain connects TRBV4-3 to TRBJ1-6, with 11 nucleotides matching TRBD1. Germline loops: CDR1 LGHNA, CDR2 YSLEER. This CDR3 has 16 amino acids. Germline trimming cut 1 base from V and 9 bases from J; bases unmatched to any gene: 5. CDR3 coding DNA: TGCGCCAGCAGCCAAGGGGCCGGGACAGGGGGTTCACCCCTCCACTTT. It encodes CASSQGAGTGGSPLHF.

V is TRBV5-1 and J is TRBJ2-7; 10 bases are a match to TRBD1. In germline, CDR1 is SGHRS, CDR2 YFSETQ. The CDR3 sequence is 17 residues long. Trimming took 3 bases from V and 7 from J; bases not matched to a gene: 16. The DNA of the CDR3 is TGCGCCAGCAGCTCCCGGTACAGACAGGGGGCCGTGGGTGAGCAGTACTTC. This sequence encodes CASSSRYRQGAVGEQYF.

The rearrangement links TRBV2 to TRBJ1-1; 8 nucleotides line up with TRBD1. Trimming took 6 bases from V and 1 from J; bases not matched to a gene: 4. CDR3 length: 14 residues. The V gene's germline CDR1 is SNHLY and CDR2 FYNNEI. The CDR3 reads CASRSDRGNTEAFF. For the CDR3, the DNA is TGTGCCAGCAGGAGTGACAGGGGGAACACTGAAGCTTTCTTT. Full variable domain (remainder filled in from reference TRBV2 and TRBJ1-1): EPEVTQTPSHQVTQMGQEVILRCVPISNHLYFYWYRQILGQKVEFLVSFYNNEISEKSEIFDDQFSVERPDGSNFTLKIRSTKLEDSAMYFCASRSDRGNTEAFFGQGTRLTVV.

The genes are TRBV5-4 and TRBJ2-7; tentative D call: TRBD1 (5 bases). The CDR3 runs 15 residues. Between the trimmed V and J ends, which lost 2 bases and 2 bases, there was a span of 14 bases. Looked up from germline, CDR1 is SGHNT and CDR2 is YYREEE (reference sequence). The DNA of the CDR3 is TGTGCCAGCAGCTTTGCGACAGACCATACCTACGAGCAGTACTTC. Translated, it gives CASSFATDHTYEQYF.

This chain links TRBV30 with TRBJ2-3; 11 bases line up with TRBD1. Germline V gives CDR1 GTSNPN, CDR2 SVGIG (reference sequence). Trimming took 3 bases from V and 5 from J; bases not matched to a gene: 4. CDR3 size: 14 residues. The CDR3 region has the DNA TGTGCCTGGAGAGGACAGGGGGCGGGAGATACGCAGTATTTT. Translated: CAWRGQGAGDTQYF.

The chain employs TRBV5-1 and TRBJ2-1; weak D call: TRBD1 (6 bases). The CDR3 is 16 amino acids. CDR1 is SGHRS, CDR2 YFSETQ, per germline. V lost 0 bases and J 3 bases, leaving 13 bases between the germline ends. The CDR3 region is CASSLEAGAFYNEQFF. The CDR3 region has the DNA TGCGCCAGCAGCTTGGAGGCAGGGGCCTTCTACAATGAGCAGTTCTTC.

The rearrangement links TRBV6-6 to TRBJ1-1; possibly TRBD1 for D (6 bases). The CDR3 consists of 14 residues. Germline V gene sequence: CDR1 MNHNY, CDR2 SVGAGI (reference sequence). The V gene lost 6 bases and the J gene lost 5 bases, with 16 bases spanning the gap. The CDR3 DNA follows: TGTGCCAGCAGGCGCCTAGGGGGGGGGACTGAAGCTTTCTTT. Translating gives CASRRLGGGTEAFF.

This chain uses TRBV7-6 with TRBJ2-5; the match to TRBD2 covers 8 bases. V lost 2 bases, J lost 5 bases, and 7 bases stayed unmatched. Germline V gene lookup returns CDR1 SGHVS and CDR2 FNYEAQ. CDR3 length equals 15 residues. The CDR3 reads CASSLTGGAGETQYF. CDR3 DNA: TGTGCCAGCAGCTTAACCGGGGGGGCCGGGGAGACCCAGTACTTC.